This T cell receptor (beta chain) was retrieved from a study of cytomegalovirus exposure and HLA in healthy donors. The donors formed part of the approximately 120-subject validation cohort, distinct from the roughly 730-subject first cohort. Note on this clone: Its antigen is still unknown.

TCRdb's table, derived via immunoSEQ multiplex PCR, lists solely in-frame clones and lacks some. This sample yields about 65,000 clones, of which just over 90% are seen a single time; about 1.2% belongs to the top ten. Study-level results: As confirmed in vitro, three CMV-associated chains were specific for CMV antigens.

The germline V gene has CDR1 SEHNR and CDR2 FQNEAQ (reference sequence). The CDR3 extends over 13 amino acids. V was shortened by 4 bases and J by 8 bases, with 12 bases between the two germline ends. This receptor was identified in a woman in her late teens or twenties in good health and CMV-seronegative. Specimen: PBMCs. The genes are TRBV7-9 and TRBJ1-5; perhaps TRBD1 as D (5 bases). The CDR3 here is CASSSEWGEPQHF. In nucleotides, the CDR3 is TGTGCCAGCAGCTCTGAGTGGGGCGAGCCCCAGCATTTT.